What follows are 29 T cell receptor beta chains derived from one specimen sequenced in a study of blood T cells in healthy people across ages (dated by TCRdb to 2013 to 2016). The library was made by 5' RACE. Sequencing was performed on an Illumina HiSeq 2500. A second PCR of about 6 to 12 cycles was performed with a sample-barcoded 5' primer and a J-beta primer mix. TCRdb trimmed the raw reads at Q25, called clones with MiXCR and kept productive beta chains. Rows with a matching CDR3 protein are joined into one entry that keeps the most common DNA and genes. The sample contains 1.5 million to 2 million distinct CDR3 sequences, about 50% of them found a single time. The top ten clonotypes cover over 2% of the sample. The sequenced sample consisted of blood. Receptors were obtained from a woman aged 40 to 49 in good health.

The V call is TRBV12-3 or TRBV12-4, the J call TRBJ1-2; tentatively, D is TRBD1 (5 bases). The CDR3 runs to 14 residues. Trimming stripped 7 bases from V and 4 bases from J, with 16 bases between. The CDR3 region has the DNA TGTGCCAGCACATTAGGCGCAGGGTCCTATGGCTACACCTTC. This codes for CASTLGAGSYGYTF.

This clonotype was detected many times. The genes are TRBV6-1 and TRBJ2-5; the D gene could be TRBD1 or TRBD2 (6 bases each). The CDR3 totals 14 residues. V was trimmed by 2 bases and J by 2 bases, leaving 9 bases between them. Per germline, CDR1 MNHNS and CDR2 SASEGT. This CDR3 reads CASSERGDQETQYF. The DNA of the CDR3 is TGTGCCAGCAGTGAAAGGGGGGATCAAGAGACCCAGTACTTC.

The chain joins TRBV7-9 to TRBJ1-2; 7 nucleotides match TRBD1. CDR1 is SEHNR, CDR2 FQNEAQ, per germline (reference sequence). This CDR3 is 15 amino acids long. V trimming: 10 bases; J trimming: 8 bases; junction bases outside the gene matches: 19. Here the CDR3 reads CATDPEGYRGRGYTF. CDR3 nucleotide sequence: TGTGCCACCGACCCTGAGGGTTACAGGGGCCGAGGCTACACCTTC.

This clonotype turned up a few times. The CDR3 protein is CSVHRGGNNEQFF. The CDR3 DNA is TGCAGCGTCCACCGGGGGGGCAACAATGAGCAGTTCTTC. The J gene is TRBJ2-1, the V gene TRBV29-1, with TRBD2 matching 8 bases. This CDR3 contains 13 residues. CDR1 SQVTM and CDR2 ANQGSEA come from the germline V gene. Trimming removed 6 bases from V and 5 bases from J; junction bases left unmatched: 6.

V and J are TRBV7-9 and TRBJ2-5, with D possibly matching TRBD2 (6 bases). Germline loops: CDR1 SEHNR, CDR2 FQNEAQ (reference sequence). The V gene lost 5 bases and the J gene lost 5 bases, with 15 bases spanning the gap. CDR3 length: 14 residues. The CDR3 DNA is TGTGCCAGCAGCGTACTTCGGAGGGCGGAGACCCAGTACTTC. Its protein is CASSVLRRAETQYF. The complete variable domain, with remaining parts taken from reference TRBV7-9 and TRBJ2-5, reads DTGVSQNPRHKITKRGQNVTFRCDPISEHNRLYWYRQTLGQGPEFLTYFQNEAQLEKSRLLSDRFSAERPKGSFSTLEIQRTEQGDSAMYLCASSVLRRAETQYFGPGTRLLVL.

This sequence joins TRBV12-3 or TRBV12-4 and TRBJ2-3; the D is unclear. The CDR3 is made up of 14 amino acids. Trimming pared 5 bases from V and 2 bases from J, leaving 11 bases between. The CDR3, as DNA: TGTGCCAGCAGTCTTAGGGCAGTCACAGATACGCAGTATTTT. Protein: CASSLRAVTDTQYF.

The J gene is TRBJ2-3, the V gene TRBV10-2, with TRBD2 matching over 8 bases. This CDR3 is 18 amino acids long. V lost 0 bases to trimming and J lost 2 bases; unmatched junction nucleotides: 10. Per germline, CDR1 WSHSY and CDR2 SAAADI. Here the CDR3 DNA reads TGCGCCAGCAGTGAGTCAACGGGCAGCGGGGGTGCCACAGATACGCAGTATTTT. Translating it yields CASSESTGSGGATDTQYF.

This clonotype appeared a few times. This chain connects TRBV20-1 to TRBJ2-1; maybe TRBD2 (6 bases). CDR1 and CDR2 (germline): DFQATT, SNEGSKA (reference sequence). Deletions cut 3 bases from V and 7 bases from J, with 13 bases between. The CDR3 covers 13 residues. The CDR3 DNA follows: TGCAGTGCTAGTGGCGGGGCGGGGAATGAGCAGTTCTTC. Its translation: CSASGGAGNEQFF.

The chain is built from TRBV5-1 and TRBJ2-5; TRBD2 is a possible D gene (6 bases). The V and J ends lost 7 bases and 0 bases respectively, with 31 bases between them. There are 20 residues in the CDR3. The germline gives CDR1 SGHRS, CDR2 YFSETQ. Here the CDR3 reads CASGLGTDFSPTIDQETQYF. The CDR3 region has the DNA TGCGCCAGCGGTCTAGGGACTGACTTTTCGCCGACAATAGACCAAGAGACCCAGTACTTC. The full variable domain, its missing parts supplied by reference TRBV5-1 and TRBJ2-5, is KAGVTQTPRYLIKTRGQQVTLSCSPISGHRSVSWYQQTPGQGLQFLFEYFSETQRNKGNFPGRFSGRQFSNSRSEMNVSTLELGDSALYLCASGLGTDFSPTIDQETQYFGPGTRLLVL.

DNA of the CDR3: TGCGCCAGCAGCTGGCAGGGAATGGATGGCTACACCTTC. Translation: CASSWQGMDGYTF. The gene calls are TRBV5-1 and TRBJ1-2, with D possibly TRBD1 on 5 matching bases. The germline gives CDR1 SGHRS, CDR2 YFSETQ. This CDR3 contains 13 residues. The V end was cut by 3 bases, the J end by 6 bases, with 12 bases between.

V and J are TRBV28 and TRBJ2-1; D unresolved. Germline lookup yields CDR1 MDHEN and CDR2 SYDVKM. This CDR3 has 14 residues. The ends were cut back, 6 bases at V and 9 bases at J, with 18 bases in the middle. CDR3 nucleotide sequence: TGTGCCAGCAGATCCATGACGGTCCACACTGAGCAGTTCTTC. It encodes CASRSMTVHTEQFF.

The chain uses TRBV5-1 and TRBJ2-1; 8 bases line up with TRBD1. V trimming: 4 bases; J trimming: 9 bases; junction bases outside the gene matches: 6. Germline CDR1 is SGHRS and CDR2 is YFSETQ. The CDR3 spans 13 residues. CDR3 residues: CASSPGQEGEQFF. CDR3 sequence (DNA): TGCGCCAGCAGCCCGGGACAGGAAGGTGAGCAGTTCTTC.

This chain uses TRBV20-1 with TRBJ1-5; D uncertain. Germline-derived CDR1 and CDR2 are DFQATT and SNEGSKA (reference sequence). The CDR3 loop spans 13 amino acids. Trimming cost V 6 bases and J 5 bases, with 14 bases left between them. This CDR3 is CSAVTWEDQPQHF. The DNA for the CDR3 is TGCAGTGCAGTAACCTGGGAGGATCAGCCCCAGCATTTT.

The chain recombines TRBV12-3 or TRBV12-4 with TRBJ2-7, with D tentatively TRBD1 (6 bases). The ends were cut back, 5 bases at V and 3 bases at J, with 11 bases in the middle. The CDR3 runs 13 residues. The chain's CDR3 is CASSNIRGYEQYF. The CDR3 DNA reads as TGTGCCAGCAGTAATATCAGGGGCTACGAGCAGTACTTC.

The chain combines TRBV7-3 with TRBJ2-3; unclear D gene. The CDR3 runs 14 residues. The germline gives CDR1 SGHTA, CDR2 FQGTGA. The ends were cut back, 6 bases at V and 2 bases at J, with 12 bases in the middle. The CDR3 loop reads CASSLTRNTDTQYF. CDR3 DNA: TGTGCCAGCAGTCTGACCCGAAACACAGATACGCAGTATTTT.

The V call is TRBV6-5, the J call TRBJ2-1; no definite D call. CDR1 and CDR2 (germline): MNHEY, SVGAGI. This CDR3 region has 14 residues. Trimming left V 2 bases short and J 5 bases short, with 10 bases between. CDR3 region: CASSYEVRHNEQFF. For the CDR3, the DNA is TGTGCCAGCAGTTACGAGGTGCGTCACAATGAGCAGTTCTTC.

This clonotype turned up a few times. The chain links TRBV4-2 to TRBJ2-7; no definite D call. Trimming took off 3 bases at V and 4 bases at J, with 22 bases between the two ends. From germline, CDR1 is LGHNA and CDR2 YNFKEQ. The CDR3 is made up of 17 amino acids. CDR3 amino acids: CASSQEREPPKGYEQYF. CDR3 nucleotide sequence: TGTGCCAGCAGCCAGGAGCGAGAACCCCCGAAAGGATACGAGCAGTACTTC.

This clonotype was detected a few times. The rearrangement joins TRBV5-5 to TRBJ2-5, with D unclear. Between the trimmed V and J ends, which lost 1 base and 1 base, there was a span of 11 bases. From germline, CDR1 is SGHKS and CDR2 YYEKEE (reference sequence). The CDR3 spans 15 residues. The CDR3 sequence: CASSLTVSTQETQYF. The CDR3 DNA is TGTGCCAGCAGCTTGACGGTGTCGACCCAAGAGACCCAGTACTTC. Drawing the rest from reference TRBV5-5 and TRBJ2-5, the complete variable domain is DAGVTQSPTHLIKTRGQQVTLRCSPISGHKSVSWYQQVLGQGPQFIFQYYEKEERGRGNFPDRFSARQFPNYSSELNVNALLLGDSALYLCASSLTVSTQETQYFGPGTRLLVL.

This clonotype was counted between two and nine times. The rearrangement joins TRBV7-2 to TRBJ2-1; perhaps TRBD2 as D (6 bases). The germline CDR1 and CDR2 sequences are SGHTA and FQGNSA. V lost 4 bases and J 4 bases, leaving 23 bases between the germline ends. The CDR3 runs to 18 residues. CDR3 DNA: TGTGCCAGCAGCTCCAAGGGCGGGACTCAAAAGCGATACAATGAGCAGTTCTTC. As protein: CASSSKGGTQKRYNEQFF. Variable domain in full (rest from reference TRBV7-2 and TRBJ2-1): GAGVSQSPSNKVTEKGKDVELRCDPISGHTALYWYRQSLGQGLEFLIYFQGNSAPDKSGLPSDRFSAERTGGSVSTLTIQRTQQEDSAVYLCASSSKGGTQKRYNEQFFGPGTRLTVL.

The rearrangement links TRBV11-2 to TRBJ2-7; 7 positions match TRBD2. Trimming took 3 bases from V and 5 from J; bases not matched to a gene: 10. The CDR3 runs to 15 residues. The germline V gene encodes CDR1 SGHAT and CDR2 FQNNGV. In nucleotides, the CDR3 is TGTGCCAGCAGCTTGATGGGAGGGTATGGTGACGAGCAGTACTTC. Translating gives CASSLMGGYGDEQYF.

This clonotype was observed a handful of times. J is TRBJ1-5 and V is TRBV20-1; D remains unclear. V lost 0 bases, J lost 3 bases, and 18 bases lay in between. Looked up from germline, CDR1 is DFQATT and CDR2 is SNEGSKA (reference sequence). This CDR3 is built from 17 residues. The CDR3 sequence is CSARDNLTPTSNQPQHF. The CDR3 bases are TGCAGTGCTAGAGACAACCTGACCCCTACTTCCAATCAGCCCCAGCATTTT.

The chain links TRBV6-2 or TRBV6-3 to TRBJ2-1; 10 bases map to TRBD2. Germline-derived CDR1 and CDR2 are MNHEY and SVGEGT. J lost 7 bases, V lost 0 bases, and 9 bases had no gene match. The CDR3 is 17 residues long. The CDR3 region has the DNA TGTGCCAGCAGTTACTCGAGCCCAGCGGGGGGGTCTAATGAGCAGTTCTTC. Amino acids: CASSYSSPAGGSNEQFF.

There are a few counts of this clonotype. The chain couples TRBV18 to TRBJ2-7; TRBD1 agrees at 7 bases. The CDR3 covers 13 residues. Per germline, CDR1 KGHSH and CDR2 LQKENI. J was trimmed by 5 bases and V by 4 bases; bases with no gene match: 5. In nucleotides, the CDR3 is TGTGCCAGCTCACAGGGGGCAAGGAACGAGCAGTACTTC. It translates to CASSQGARNEQYF.

V usage is TRBV2 and J usage is TRBJ2-1; tentative D call: TRBD1 (6 bases). This CDR3 comprises 14 residues. Trimming shortened V by 4 bases and J by 9 bases, and 16 bases separated the two germline ends. Germline V gives CDR1 SNHLY, CDR2 FYNNEI. The CDR3 DNA sequence: TGTGCCAGCAGTGGGGGGCTAGCAGCATCTGAGCAGTTCTTC. Translated: CASSGGLAASEQFF.

V usage is TRBV7-2 and J usage is TRBJ2-7; 7 bases fit TRBD1. The CDR3 contains 15 residues. The germline V gene has CDR1 SGHTA and CDR2 FQGNSA. V trimming: 5 bases; J trimming: 6 bases; junction bases outside the gene matches: 13. CDR3 loop: CASSLDQQGTGEQYF. CDR3 nucleotides: TGTGCCAGCAGCCTAGACCAACAGGGGACGGGCGAGCAGTACTTC.

The chain recombines TRBV7-2 with TRBJ2-7, with D uncertain. This CDR3 is 13 amino acids long. From germline, CDR1 is SGHTA and CDR2 FQGNSA. V was cut by 0 bases and J by 6 bases, with 9 bases left in between. This CDR3 reads CASSLAHRREQYF. CDR3 DNA sequence: TGTGCCAGCAGCTTAGCGCATAGACGCGAGCAGTACTTC.

Concerning this clonotype: A read error may account for a junction end that differs from germline. V usage is TRBV20-1 and J usage is TRBJ2-1, with TRBD2 as a possible D gene (6 bases). Per the germline V gene, CDR1 is DFQATT and CDR2 is SNEGSKA (reference sequence). This CDR3 has 14 amino acids. The chain's CDR3 is CSAASGLQGHEQLF. CDR3 bases: TGCAGTGCTGCATCGGGACTCCAAGGGCATGAGCAGTTATTC.

This clonotype appeared a few times. The chain employs TRBV4-3 and TRBJ2-1; 11 bases align to TRBD2. CDR1 and CDR2 (germline): LGHNA, YSLEER. The CDR3 has 15 residues. Trimming removed 4 bases from V and 9 bases from J; junction bases left unmatched: 8. As DNA, the CDR3 is TGCGCCAGCAGCCCTTGGAAGACTAGCGGGACTGAGCAGTTCTTC. It codes for CASSPWKTSGTEQFF.

This sequence joins TRBV5-6 and TRBJ2-5; D may be TRBD1 or TRBD2 (5 bases each). The CDR3 loop spans 15 amino acids. The V gene lost 1 base and the J gene lost 5 bases, with 15 bases spanning the gap. Per germline, CDR1 SGHDT and CDR2 YYEEEE. The CDR3 DNA is TGTGCCAGCAGCTTGATTGGGGGAATGGGGGAGACCCAGTACTTC. This encodes CASSLIGGMGETQYF.